This T cell receptor beta chain was identified in a study of blood T cell repertoires in COVID-19. About the research overall: Donors in the United States, Italy and Spain gave samples during acute or convalescent COVID-19. In each case, the material was cDNA or gDNA derived from T cells, B-cell-depleted T cells, or PBMCs.

Original processing methods: Amplified reference gene primers provided the basis for estimating nucleated cell counts. Produced via immunoSEQ multiplex PCR; TCRdb's table is partial and in-frame only. That table is the source of V, J and clone size, and D and trimming were worked out from the DNA. The repertoire includes roughly 360,000 clones, over 75% of them detected once, and 0.95% to 1% sits in the top ten. Germline CDR1 is SGHKS and CDR2 is YYEKEE (reference sequence). The CDR3 spans 15 residues. The V gene end was trimmed by 4 bases and the J gene end by 5 bases; junction bases not matched to a gene: 10. Clinical history reported by participants formed the basis on which cohorts were assigned.

The receptor was derived from a woman aged 25 to 39 with acute COVID-19. The chain combines TRBV5-5 with TRBJ1-1, with 8 bases aligning to TRBD1. The sequencing sample was made of PBMCs or T cells enriched from blood (not recorded which). The CDR3 loop reads CASSRTGRGETEAFF. In DNA form, the CDR3 reads TGTGCCAGCAGCAGGACAGGGAGGGGAGAGACTGAAGCTTTCTTT.